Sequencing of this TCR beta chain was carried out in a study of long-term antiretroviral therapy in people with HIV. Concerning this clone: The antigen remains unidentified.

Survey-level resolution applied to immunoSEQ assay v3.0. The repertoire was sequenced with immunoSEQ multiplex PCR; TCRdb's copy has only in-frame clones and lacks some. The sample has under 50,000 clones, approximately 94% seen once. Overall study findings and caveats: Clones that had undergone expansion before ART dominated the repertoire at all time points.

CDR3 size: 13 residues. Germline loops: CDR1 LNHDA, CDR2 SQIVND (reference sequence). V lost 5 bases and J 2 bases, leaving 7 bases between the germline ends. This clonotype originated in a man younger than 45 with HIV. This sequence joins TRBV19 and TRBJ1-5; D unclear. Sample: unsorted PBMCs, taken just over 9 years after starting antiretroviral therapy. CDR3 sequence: CASSDTGNQPQHF. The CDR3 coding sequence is TGTGCCAGTAGTGATACAGGCAATCAGCCCCAGCATTTT.